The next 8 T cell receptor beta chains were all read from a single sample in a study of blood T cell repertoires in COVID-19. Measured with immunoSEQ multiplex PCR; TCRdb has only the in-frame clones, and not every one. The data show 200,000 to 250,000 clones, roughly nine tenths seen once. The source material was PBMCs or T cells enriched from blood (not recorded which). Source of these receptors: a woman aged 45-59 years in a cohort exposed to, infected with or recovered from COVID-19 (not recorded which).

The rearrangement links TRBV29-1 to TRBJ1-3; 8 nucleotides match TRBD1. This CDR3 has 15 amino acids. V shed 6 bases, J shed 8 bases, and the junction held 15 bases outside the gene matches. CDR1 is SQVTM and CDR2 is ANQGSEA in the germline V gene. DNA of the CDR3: TGCAGCGTGACCGGACAGGGAGGTCCGGGAGACACCATATATTTT. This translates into CSVTGQGGPGDTIYF. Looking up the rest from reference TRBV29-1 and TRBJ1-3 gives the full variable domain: SAVISQKPSRDICQRGTSLTIQCQVDSQVTMMFWYRQQPGQSLTLIATANQGSEATYESGFVIDKFPISRPNLTFSTLTVSNMSPEDSSIYLCSVTGQGGPGDTIYFGEGSWLTVV.

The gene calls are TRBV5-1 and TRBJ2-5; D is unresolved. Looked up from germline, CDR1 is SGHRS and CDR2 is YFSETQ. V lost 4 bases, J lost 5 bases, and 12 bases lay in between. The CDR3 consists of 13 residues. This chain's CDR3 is CASSNPSRETQYF. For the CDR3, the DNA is TGCGCCAGCAGCAATCCGAGCAGGGAGACCCAGTACTTC.

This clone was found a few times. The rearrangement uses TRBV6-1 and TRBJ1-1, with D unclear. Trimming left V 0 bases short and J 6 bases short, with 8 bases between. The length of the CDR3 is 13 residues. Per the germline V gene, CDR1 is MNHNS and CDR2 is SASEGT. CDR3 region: CASSEAGESEAFF. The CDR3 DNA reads TGTGCCAGCAGTGAAGCCGGGGAATCTGAAGCTTTCTTT.

CDR3 in amino acids: CSVEPPGSYGYTF. CDR3 nucleotides: TGCAGCGTTGAACCGCCCGGGAGCTATGGCTACACCTTC. The rearrangement links TRBV29-1 to TRBJ1-2, with unresolved D. V gave up 2 bases and J gave up 4 bases, with 11 bases separating them. Germline V lookup: CDR1 SQVTM, CDR2 ANQGSEA. This CDR3 is built from 13 residues.

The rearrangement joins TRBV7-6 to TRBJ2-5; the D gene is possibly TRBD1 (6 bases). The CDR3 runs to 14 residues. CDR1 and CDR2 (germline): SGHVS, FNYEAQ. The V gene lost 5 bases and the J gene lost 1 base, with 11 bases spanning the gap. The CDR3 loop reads CASSPSDSQETQYF. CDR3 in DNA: TGTGCCAGCAGCCCCTCGGACAGCCAAGAGACCCAGTACTTC.

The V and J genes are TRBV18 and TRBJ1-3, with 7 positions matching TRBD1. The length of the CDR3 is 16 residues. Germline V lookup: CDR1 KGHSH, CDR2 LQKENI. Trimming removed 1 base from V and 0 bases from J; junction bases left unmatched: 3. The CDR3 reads CASSPLRDSSGNTIYF. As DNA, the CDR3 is TGTGCCAGCTCACCACTCCGGGACAGCTCTGGAAACACCATATATTTT.

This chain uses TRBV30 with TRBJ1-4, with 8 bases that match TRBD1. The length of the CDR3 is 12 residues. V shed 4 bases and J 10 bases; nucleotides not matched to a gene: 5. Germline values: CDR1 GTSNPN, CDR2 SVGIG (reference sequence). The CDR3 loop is CAWNRGEPKLFF. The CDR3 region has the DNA TGTGCCTGGAACAGGGGGGAGCCAAAACTGTTTTTT.

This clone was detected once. The CDR3 nucleotides are TGTGCCAGCAGCTTGGCCGGGAAGGAATCCGACACTGAAGCTTTCTTT. Its protein is CASSLAGKESDTEAFF. The rearrangement joins TRBV5-4 to TRBJ1-1; D not resolved. The CDR3 is 16 residues long. V was pared by 0 bases and J by 3 bases, with 15 bases between. CDR1 SGHNT and CDR2 YYREEE come from the germline V gene (reference sequence).